This TCR beta chain was identified in a study of immune characterization of retroperitoneal liposarcoma. TCRdb reprocessed the PCR reads via MiXCR and lists one record per CDR3 protein. The sample carries more than 9,000 distinct CDR3 sequences, around a third recorded once. The CDR3 contains 13 residues. The V gene's germline CDR1 is MNHEY and CDR2 SMNVEV (reference sequence). Between the trimmed V and J ends, which lost 5 bases and 0 bases, there was a span of 4 bases. The sequenced material came from tumor tissue. The receptor's source is a male donor with retroperitoneal liposarcoma. This sequence joins TRBV27 and TRBJ2-2, with D uncertain. CDR3 DNA: TGTGCCAGCAGTGTCTCGAACACCGGGGAGCTGTTTTTT. Translating gives CASSVSNTGELFF.